The 10 T cell receptor beta chains below were found in one sample sequenced in a study of blood T cell repertoires in COVID-19. Using immunoSEQ multiplex PCR, the repertoire was profiled, and TCRdb retains in-frame clones only, with some absent. Of 50,000 to 75,000 clones detected, more than 65% appear once; the ten largest clones hold approximately 5.6%. Sample: peripheral blood. The receptors were sampled from a human donor in a cohort sampled during active COVID-19.

V is TRBV18 and J is TRBJ2-1, with TRBD1 as a possible D gene (5 bases). Germline V gene sequence: CDR1 KGHSH, CDR2 LQKENI. V lost 3 bases and J 10 bases, leaving 13 bases between the germline ends. The CDR3 is made up of 13 amino acids. The CDR3 region has the DNA TGTGCCAGCTCACCCAATCAGGGCGGCGAGCAGTTCTTC. It is translated as CASSPNQGGEQFF.

This clone was detected ten times or more. As DNA, the CDR3 is TGTGCCTCACAACAGGTTCCCCAAGAGACCCAGTACTTC. Translated, it gives CASQQVPQETQYF. The chain uses TRBV10-3 and TRBJ2-5, with D tentatively TRBD1 (5 bases). The V gene's germline CDR1 is ENHRY and CDR2 SYGVKD. This CDR3 is built from 13 residues. Trimming took 11 bases from V and 1 from J, leaving 14 bases between them.

CDR3 in amino acids: CASTKLAGGPGGSDTQYF. The CDR3 DNA reads TGTGCCAGCACCAAACTCGCGGGGGGGCCTGGAGGTTCAGATACGCAGTATTTT. The rearrangement links TRBV7-2 to TRBJ2-3, with 9 bases identical to TRBD2. After removal of 7 bases from V and 4 bases from J, the junction contained 18 bases not matched to a gene. Per germline, CDR1 SGHTA and CDR2 FQGNSA. The CDR3 spans 18 residues.

V usage is TRBV9 and J usage is TRBJ1-1; unclear D gene. Germline CDR1 reads SGDLS; CDR2 reads YYNGEE. V was clipped by 0 bases and J by 5 bases, with 5 bases between them. This CDR3 spans 12 amino acids. The CDR3 sequence: CASSVVETEAFF. For the CDR3, the DNA is TGTGCCAGCAGCGTAGTTGAGACTGAAGCTTTCTTT.

The chain carries TRBV28 and TRBJ1-3, with D possibly being TRBD1 (6 bases). CDR1 is MDHEN and CDR2 is SYDVKM in the germline V gene. Deletions cut 6 bases from V and 0 bases from J, with 9 bases between. The CDR3 runs to 14 residues. DNA for the CDR3: TGTGCCAGCAGGACAGGCAACTCTGGAAACACCATATATTTT. This sequence encodes CASRTGNSGNTIYF. Full variable domain (missing parts from reference TRBV28 and TRBJ1-3): DVKVTQSSRYLVKRTGEKVFLECVQDMDHENMFWYRQDPGLGLRLIYFSYDVKMKEKGDIPEGYSVSREKKERFSLILESASTNQTSMYLCASRTGNSGNTIYFGEGSWLTVV.

This chain joins TRBV14 and TRBJ2-1, with 10 bases matching TRBD1. J lost 6 bases, V lost 1 base, and 6 bases had no gene match. Germline V gives CDR1 SGHDN, CDR2 FVKESK. This CDR3 is 16 amino acids long. CDR3 nucleotides: TGTGCCAGCAGCCAAGCAGTGACAGGGGGCGTCAATGAGCAGTTCTTC. Encoded protein: CASSQAVTGGVNEQFF.

The J gene is TRBJ1-1, the V gene TRBV6-2 or TRBV6-3; D not certain. The V end was cut by 7 bases, the J end by 1 base, with 16 bases between. CDR1 is MNHEY, CDR2 SVGEGT, per germline. This CDR3 comprises 15 residues. The CDR3 sequence is CASNPGRSGNTEAFF. CDR3 DNA sequence: TGTGCCAGCAACCCCGGCCGGTCGGGGAACACTGAAGCTTTCTTT.

The rearrangement uses TRBV4-3 and TRBJ1-1; a possible D gene is TRBD1 (6 bases). CDR1 LGHNA and CDR2 YSLEER come from the germline V gene. This CDR3 comprises 14 residues. V was trimmed by 3 bases and J by 4 bases, leaving 12 bases between them. CDR3 in amino acids: CASSQVQGSTEAFF. CDR3 DNA: TGCGCCAGCAGCCAGGTGCAGGGGAGCACTGAAGCTTTCTTT.

The chain combines TRBV3-1 (or the pseudogene TRBV3-2) with TRBJ2-5; TRBD2 might be the D (5 bases). The CDR3 has 15 residues. Germline CDR1 LGHDT, CDR2 YNNKEL (reference sequence). The ends were cut back, 0 bases at V and 7 bases at J, with 15 bases in the middle. The CDR3 DNA sequence: TGTGCCAGCAGCCAAGATCCCGGGCTAGCAGGGACCCAGTACTTC. Its translation is CASSQDPGLAGTQYF.

The V and J genes are TRBV6-6 and TRBJ1-1; 11 nucleotides match TRBD1. Germline V gene lookup returns CDR1 MNHNY and CDR2 SVGAGI (reference sequence). The junction had 10 bases not matched to a gene; V was cut back by 6 bases and J by 4 bases. There are 16 residues in the CDR3. The CDR3 coding sequence is TGTGCCAGCAGCCACCCCGGGACAGGGGGAGGCACTGAAGCTTTCTTT. As protein: CASSHPGTGGGTEAFF.